This TCR beta chain is drawn from a study of blood T cell repertoires in COVID-19. Across the study: The United States, Italy and Spain were the sources of the acute and convalescent COVID-19 samples. Sources were T cells, B-cell-depleted T cells, or PBMCs; the material itself was cDNA or gDNA.

Germline loops: CDR1 MNHEY, CDR2 SVGAGI. Trimming cost V 5 bases and J 11 bases; bases outside gene matches: 7. The CDR3 consists of 12 residues. Original analysis: Reference gene primers were amplified, and this amplification served to estimate nucleated cell counts. This table comes from immunoSEQ multiplex PCR, and its TCRdb copy is limited to in-frame clones, with some not included. V and J calls and clone size follow that table, whereas D and trimming were derived from the DNA. This sample has roughly 100,000 clones, with approximately 78% found just once. The sequence was obtained from a woman of 80 years or more with acute or convalescent COVID-19. Sequenced input: peripheral blood. The chain combines TRBV6-5 with TRBJ1-1, with 8 bases aligning to TRBD1. This chain's CDR3 is CASSPWTGSAFF. The DNA for the CDR3 is TGTGCCAGCAGTCCCTGGACAGGGTCCGCTTTCTTT.